This T cell receptor beta chain was sequenced during a study of STAT5B mutations in CD4+ large granular lymphocyte leukemia (dated by TCRdb to 2022 to 2024). Notes on the research overall: Among the healthy controls, the CDR3 'QG' motif was associated with a particular HLA allele. The study compared the TCRbeta repertoires of patients with CD4+ T-cell large granular lymphocyte leukemia against the TCRbeta repertoires of healthy blood donors. Flow cytometry on FACSCanto II or FACSVerse showed that the purified fractions were more than 95% pure among lymphocytes. Study-wide findings and limitations: The main leukemic clonotypes were found to be private to each patient, although around 25% of the main leukemic clonotypes were detected at low frequency in the non-leukemic repertoires of other patients. The data were not HLA-matched, and the relatively small sample size could explain the higher clonality seen in CD4+ compared with CD8+ T-LGLL. TRBV06-family usage was enriched among the top patient clones (8/27) compared with healthy controls (2/35). CD4-sorted patient repertoires appeared more clonal than healthy CD4+ repertoires, and this difference persisted after removing the putative leukemic clones.

Regarding this clone: The specificity of this receptor is unknown. No base quality values were provided; no much bigger clone lies one nucleotide off.

The immunoSEQ assay at survey resolution was applied to genomic DNA for sequencing of TCRbeta rearrangements. The published analysis was carried out like this. In the TCR sequencing data, the smallest productive clonotype frequency that could be detected was 2.59 x 10-5. Only productive TCRbeta rearrangements, meaning sequences that were complete and in-frame, were kept for the analyses. Sample clonality was computed as Simpson clonality in the immunoSEQ Analyzer version 3.0. Clones were categorized by frequency as very rare, small, medium, large (1-20%) or hyperexpanded (>20%). Generation probabilities were estimated with OLGA 1.2.3, V-gene circos plots were generated with VDJtools, specificities were searched for in VDJdb, and CDR3 motifs were identified with GLIPH. TCRdb retrieved this table from immuneACCESS and kept in-frame rearrangements only. Not all clones are present; in checked studies, unresolved V genes account for under half, and no reason is known for the remainder. V and J calls and clone size come straight from that table; D and trimming were deduced from the DNA. The sample yields about 36,000 clones; about 80% were counted once. 0.55% of the sample comes from the top ten.

Buffy coats from roughly 40 blood donors, supplied by the Finnish Red Cross blood service, were used as healthy controls. All TCR-sequenced material derived from peripheral blood: patient blood samples and healthy donor buffy coats. Peripheral blood mononuclear cells were isolated by Ficoll-Hypaque gradient centrifugation. CD4+ cells were purified magnetically from the buffy coats of healthy controls. Genomic DNA was extracted using the Gentra Puregene Cell and Tissue kit, and a Qubit 2.0 fluorometer was used to quantify it. The V end loses 2 bases and the J end loses 7 bases, and a stretch of 13 bases separates them. For CDR1 and CDR2, the germline V gene lists SGHDT and YYEEEE. The CDR3 has 15 amino acids, counting the end cysteine and phenylalanine. The kept DNA is CDR3 alone, 45 bases in frame from the first base.

Sequencing was done on a sample of CD4+ T cells from blood buffy coats. This TCR derives from a human donor in good health. The sequence links TRBV5-6 to TRBJ1-6; the D gene is perhaps TRBD1, on 5 matching bases. The CDR3 is CASSFRGARNSPLHF. The bases are TGTGCCAGCAGCTTTCGCGGGGCGAGGAATTCACCCCTCCACTTT.